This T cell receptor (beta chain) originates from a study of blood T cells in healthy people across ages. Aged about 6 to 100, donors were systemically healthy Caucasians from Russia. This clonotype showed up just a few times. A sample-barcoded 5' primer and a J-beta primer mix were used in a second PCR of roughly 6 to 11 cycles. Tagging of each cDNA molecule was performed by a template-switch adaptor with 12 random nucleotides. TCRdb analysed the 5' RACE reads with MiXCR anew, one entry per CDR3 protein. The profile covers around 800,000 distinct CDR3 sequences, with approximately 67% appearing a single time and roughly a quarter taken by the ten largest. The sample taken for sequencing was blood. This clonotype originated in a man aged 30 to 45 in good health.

The CDR3 region is CASSFGDSRSYNEQFF. As DNA, the CDR3 is TGTGCCAGCAGTTTCGGGGACAGCCGTTCCTACAATGAGCAGTTCTTC. The J gene is TRBJ2-1, the V gene TRBV28; TRBD1 matches 7 bases. The germline gives CDR1 MDHEN, CDR2 SYDVKM. With 3 bases clipped from V and 1 base from J, the junction kept 6 bases outside the gene matches. CDR3 length: 16 residues.